What follows describes a single T cell receptor beta chain. The antigen is unknown. The data stem from a study of T cell responses to AZD1222 COVID-19 vaccine. About the study: Investigators merged groups given second doses at roughly 4 or roughly 12 weeks.

Overall study results and limits: Breadth and depth of Spike-specific TCRs rose after two AZD1222 doses. Unmutated variant regions are reportedly targeted by nearly half of spike-specific TCRs. Females outnumbered males among donors, who were mostly white British; clonal diversity was possibly underestimated.

This CDR3 spans 17 amino acids. CDR1 and CDR2 (germline): SGHNT, YYREEE (reference sequence). Deletions cut 2 bases from V and 0 bases from J, with 16 bases between. TCRdb's copy holds only in-frame clones and misses some; the assay was immunoSEQ multiplex PCR. Of about 130,000 clones in the sample, over 75% were seen once. J is TRBJ2-3 and V is TRBV5-4; no clear D gene. This clonotype was sampled from an adult in good health. The sequencing used peripheral blood, collected on day 0 of AZD1222 vaccination. The CDR3 loop reads CASSFRLGQQSTDTQYF. CDR3 in DNA: TGTGCCAGCAGCTTTCGACTCGGCCAACAGAGCACAGATACGCAGTATTTT.